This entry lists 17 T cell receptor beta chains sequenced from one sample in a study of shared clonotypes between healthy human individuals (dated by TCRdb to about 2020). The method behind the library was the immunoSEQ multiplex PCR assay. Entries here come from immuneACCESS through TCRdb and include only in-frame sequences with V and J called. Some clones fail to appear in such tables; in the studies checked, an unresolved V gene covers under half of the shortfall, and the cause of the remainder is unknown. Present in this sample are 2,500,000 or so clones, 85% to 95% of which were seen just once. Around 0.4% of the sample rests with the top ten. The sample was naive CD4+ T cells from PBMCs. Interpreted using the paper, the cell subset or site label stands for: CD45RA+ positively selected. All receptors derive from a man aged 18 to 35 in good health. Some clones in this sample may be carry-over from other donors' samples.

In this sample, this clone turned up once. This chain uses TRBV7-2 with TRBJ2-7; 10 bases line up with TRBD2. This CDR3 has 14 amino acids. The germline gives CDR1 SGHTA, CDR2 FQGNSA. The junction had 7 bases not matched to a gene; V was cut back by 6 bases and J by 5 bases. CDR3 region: CASRRTGTSDEQYF. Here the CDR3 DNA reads TGTGCCAGCAGGCGAACCGGGACTAGCGACGAGCAGTACTTC.

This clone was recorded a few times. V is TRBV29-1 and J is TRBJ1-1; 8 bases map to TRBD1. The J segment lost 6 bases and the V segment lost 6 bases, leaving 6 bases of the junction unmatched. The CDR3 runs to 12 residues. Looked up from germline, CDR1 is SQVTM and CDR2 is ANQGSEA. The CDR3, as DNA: TGCAGCGTGGGACAGGAGGCGTCTGAAGCTTTCTTT. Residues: CSVGQEASEAFF.

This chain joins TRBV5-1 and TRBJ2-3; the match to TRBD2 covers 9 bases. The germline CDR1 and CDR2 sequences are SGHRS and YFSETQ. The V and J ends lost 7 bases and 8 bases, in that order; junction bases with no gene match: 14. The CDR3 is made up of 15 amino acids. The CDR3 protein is CASGPLAGVPGTQYF. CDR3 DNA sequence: TGCGCCAGCGGACCATTAGCGGGAGTCCCGGGTACGCAGTATTTT. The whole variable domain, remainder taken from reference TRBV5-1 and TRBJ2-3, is KAGVTQTPRYLIKTRGQQVTLSCSPISGHRSVSWYQQTPGQGLQFLFEYFSETQRNKGNFPGRFSGRQFSNSRSEMNVSTLELGDSALYLCASGPLAGVPGTQYFGPGTRLTVL.

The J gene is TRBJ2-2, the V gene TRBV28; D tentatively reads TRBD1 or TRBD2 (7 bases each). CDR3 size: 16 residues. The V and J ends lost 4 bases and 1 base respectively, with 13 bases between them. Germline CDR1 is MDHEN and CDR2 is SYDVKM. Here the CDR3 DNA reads TGTGCCAGCAGTTCCCAGGGGGGGAAGAACACCGGGGAGCTGTTTTTT. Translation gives CASSSQGGKNTGELFF.

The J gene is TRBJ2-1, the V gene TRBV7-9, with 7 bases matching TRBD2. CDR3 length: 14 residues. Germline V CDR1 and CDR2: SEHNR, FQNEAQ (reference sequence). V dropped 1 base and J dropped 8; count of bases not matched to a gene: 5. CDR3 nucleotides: TGTGCCAGCAGCTTAGGGCAGGCGGGGGATGAGCAGTTCTTC. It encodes CASSLGQAGDEQFF.

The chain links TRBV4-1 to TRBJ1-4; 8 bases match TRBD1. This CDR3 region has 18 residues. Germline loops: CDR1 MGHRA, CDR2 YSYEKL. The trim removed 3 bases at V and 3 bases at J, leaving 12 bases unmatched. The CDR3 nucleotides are TGCGCCAGCAGCCACGAGGACAGGGCCGGTTCGGCTAATGAAAAACTGTTTTTT. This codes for CASSHEDRAGSANEKLFF.

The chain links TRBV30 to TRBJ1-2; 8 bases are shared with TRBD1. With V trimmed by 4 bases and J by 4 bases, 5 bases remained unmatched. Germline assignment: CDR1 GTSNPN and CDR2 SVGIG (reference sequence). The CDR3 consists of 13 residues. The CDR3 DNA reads TGTGCCTGGACCTACAGGGGGAGCTATGGCTACACCTTC. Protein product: CAWTYRGSYGYTF.

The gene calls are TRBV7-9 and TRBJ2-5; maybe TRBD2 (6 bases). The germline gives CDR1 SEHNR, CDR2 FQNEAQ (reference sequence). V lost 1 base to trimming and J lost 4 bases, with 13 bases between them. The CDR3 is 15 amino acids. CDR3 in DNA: TGTGCCAGCAGCTTAGAGGCGGGAACGGGAGAGACCCAGTACTTC. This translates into CASSLEAGTGETQYF. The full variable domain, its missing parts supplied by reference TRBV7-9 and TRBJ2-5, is DTGVSQNPRHKITKRGQNVTFRCDPISEHNRLYWYRQTLGQGPEFLTYFQNEAQLEKSRLLSDRFSAERPKGSFSTLEIQRTEQGDSAMYLCASSLEAGTGETQYFGPGTRLLVL.

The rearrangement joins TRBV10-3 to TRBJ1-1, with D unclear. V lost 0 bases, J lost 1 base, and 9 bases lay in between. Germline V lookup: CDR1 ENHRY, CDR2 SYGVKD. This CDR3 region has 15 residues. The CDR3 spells CAISESTKGNTEAFF. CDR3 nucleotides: TGTGCCATCAGTGAGTCTACGAAGGGGAACACTGAAGCTTTCTTT.

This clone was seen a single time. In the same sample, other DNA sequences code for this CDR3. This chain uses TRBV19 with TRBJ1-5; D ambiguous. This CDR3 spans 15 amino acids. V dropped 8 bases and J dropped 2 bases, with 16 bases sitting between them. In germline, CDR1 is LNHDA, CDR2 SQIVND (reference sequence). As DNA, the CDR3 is TGTGCCAGTTCCACGACGGGATGGGGCAATCAGCCCCAGCATTTT. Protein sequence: CASSTTGWGNQPQHF.

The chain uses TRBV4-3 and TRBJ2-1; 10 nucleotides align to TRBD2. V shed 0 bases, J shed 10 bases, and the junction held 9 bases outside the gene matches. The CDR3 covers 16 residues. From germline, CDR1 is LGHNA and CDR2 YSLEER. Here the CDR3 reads CASSQDRLAGDWEQFF. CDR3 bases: TGCGCCAGCAGCCAAGATAGGCTAGCGGGAGACTGGGAGCAGTTCTTC.

This CDR3 is CASSPNYDTDTQYF. The CDR3 nucleotides read TGTGCCAGCAGTCCCAATTACGACACAGATACGCAGTATTTT. The J gene is TRBJ2-3, the V gene TRBV27, with D hard to call. The CDR3 runs 14 residues. V was trimmed by 5 bases and J by 2 bases, leaving 11 bases between them. Germline assignment: CDR1 MNHEY and CDR2 SMNVEV (reference sequence).

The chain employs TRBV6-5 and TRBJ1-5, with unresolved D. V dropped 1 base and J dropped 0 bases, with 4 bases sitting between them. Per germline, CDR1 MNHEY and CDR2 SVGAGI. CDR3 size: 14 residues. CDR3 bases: TGTGCCAGCAGTTACTTCGATAGCAATCAGCCCCAGCATTTT. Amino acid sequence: CASSYFDSNQPQHF.

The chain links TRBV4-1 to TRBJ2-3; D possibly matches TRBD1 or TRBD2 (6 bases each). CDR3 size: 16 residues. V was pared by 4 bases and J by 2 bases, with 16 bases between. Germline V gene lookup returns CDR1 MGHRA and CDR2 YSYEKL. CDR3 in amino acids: CASSPTGTLNTDTQYF. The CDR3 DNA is TGCGCCAGCAGCCCTACAGGGACTCTTAACACAGATACGCAGTATTTT.

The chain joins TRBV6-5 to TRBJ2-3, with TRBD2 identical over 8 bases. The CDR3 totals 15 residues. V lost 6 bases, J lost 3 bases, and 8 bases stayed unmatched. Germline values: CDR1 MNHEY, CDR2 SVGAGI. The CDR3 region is CASRVTGGPTDTQYF. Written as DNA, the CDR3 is TGTGCCAGCAGAGTGACGGGAGGGCCAACAGATACGCAGTATTTT.

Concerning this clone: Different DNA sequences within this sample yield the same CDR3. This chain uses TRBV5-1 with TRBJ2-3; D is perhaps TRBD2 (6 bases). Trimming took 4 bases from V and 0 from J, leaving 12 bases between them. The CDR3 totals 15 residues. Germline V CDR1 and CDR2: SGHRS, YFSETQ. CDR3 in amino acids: CASSTTGSSTDTQYF. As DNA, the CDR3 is TGCGCCAGCAGCACGACCGGGAGTAGCACAGATACGCAGTATTTT.

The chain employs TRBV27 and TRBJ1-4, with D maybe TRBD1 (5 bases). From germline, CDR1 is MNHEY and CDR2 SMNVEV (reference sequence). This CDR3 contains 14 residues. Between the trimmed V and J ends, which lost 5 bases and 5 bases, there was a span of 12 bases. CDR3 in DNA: TGTGCCAGCAGTCTCCGGGGCCAAAATGAAAAACTGTTTTTT. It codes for CASSLRGQNEKLFF.